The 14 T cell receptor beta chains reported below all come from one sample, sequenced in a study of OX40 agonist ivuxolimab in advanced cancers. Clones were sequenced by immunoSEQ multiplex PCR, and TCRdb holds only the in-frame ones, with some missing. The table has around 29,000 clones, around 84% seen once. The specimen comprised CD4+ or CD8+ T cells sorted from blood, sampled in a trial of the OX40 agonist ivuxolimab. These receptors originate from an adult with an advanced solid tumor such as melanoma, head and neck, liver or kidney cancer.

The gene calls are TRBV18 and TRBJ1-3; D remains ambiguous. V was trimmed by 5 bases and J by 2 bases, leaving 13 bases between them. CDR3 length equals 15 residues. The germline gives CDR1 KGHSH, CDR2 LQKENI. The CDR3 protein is CASSEWETPGNTIYF. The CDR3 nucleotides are TGTGCCAGCTCAGAATGGGAGACACCTGGAAACACCATATATTTT.

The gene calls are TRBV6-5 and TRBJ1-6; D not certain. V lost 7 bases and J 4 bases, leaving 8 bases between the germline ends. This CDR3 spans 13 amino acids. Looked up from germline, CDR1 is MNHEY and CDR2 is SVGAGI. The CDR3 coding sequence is TGTGCCAGCACTCTAGAATATAATTCACCCCTCCACTTT. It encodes CASTLEYNSPLHF.

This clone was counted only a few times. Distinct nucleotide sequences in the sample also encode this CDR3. The CDR3 DNA sequence: TGTGCCAGCTCACCACCGTTATGGGACAGGGTCACAGATACGCAGTATTTT. This translates into CASSPPLWDRVTDTQYF. The chain uses TRBV18 and TRBJ2-3; 9 bases align to TRBD1. The germline gives CDR1 KGHSH, CDR2 LQKENI. The CDR3 sequence is 17 residues long. V shed 0 bases, J shed 2 bases, and the junction held 6 bases outside the gene matches.

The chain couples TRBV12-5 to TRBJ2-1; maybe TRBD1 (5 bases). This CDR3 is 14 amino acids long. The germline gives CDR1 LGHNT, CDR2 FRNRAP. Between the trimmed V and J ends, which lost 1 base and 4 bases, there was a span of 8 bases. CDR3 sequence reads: CASGLEGYYNEQFF. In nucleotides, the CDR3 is TGTGCTAGTGGTTTGGAGGGGTATTACAATGAGCAGTTCTTC.

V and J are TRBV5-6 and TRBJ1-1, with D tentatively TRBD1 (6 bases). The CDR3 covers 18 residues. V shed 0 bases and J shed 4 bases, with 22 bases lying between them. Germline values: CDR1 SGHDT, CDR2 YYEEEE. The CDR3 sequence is CASSLGSVAGASGTEAFF. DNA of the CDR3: TGTGCCAGCAGCTTGGGGAGTGTGGCAGGGGCCAGTGGCACTGAAGCTTTCTTT.

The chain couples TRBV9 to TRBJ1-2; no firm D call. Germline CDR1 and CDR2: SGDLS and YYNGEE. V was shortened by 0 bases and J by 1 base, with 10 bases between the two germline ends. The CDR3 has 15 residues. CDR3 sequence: CASSVEGSLNYGYTF. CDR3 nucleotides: TGTGCCAGCAGCGTAGAGGGCAGTCTTAACTATGGCTACACCTTC.

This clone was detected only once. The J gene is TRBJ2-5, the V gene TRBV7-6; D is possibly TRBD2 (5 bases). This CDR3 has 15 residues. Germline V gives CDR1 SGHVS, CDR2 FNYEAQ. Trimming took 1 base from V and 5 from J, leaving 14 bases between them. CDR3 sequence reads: CASSLGLAWEETQYF. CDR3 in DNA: TGTGCCAGCAGCTTAGGGTTAGCCTGGGAGGAGACCCAGTACTTC.

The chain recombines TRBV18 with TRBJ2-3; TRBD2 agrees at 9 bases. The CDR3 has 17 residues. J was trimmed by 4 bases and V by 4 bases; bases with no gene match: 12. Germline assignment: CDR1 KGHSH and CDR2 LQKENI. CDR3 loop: CASSLRGGLLIADTQYF. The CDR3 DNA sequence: TGTGCCAGCTCACTGCGGGGGGGCCTTTTGATTGCAGATACGCAGTATTTT.

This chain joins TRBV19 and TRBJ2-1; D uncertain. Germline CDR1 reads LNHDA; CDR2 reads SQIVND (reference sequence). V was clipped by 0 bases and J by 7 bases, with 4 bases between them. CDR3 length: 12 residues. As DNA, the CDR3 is TGTGCCAGTAGTATAGATTTGAATGAGCAGTTCTTC. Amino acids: CASSIDLNEQFF.

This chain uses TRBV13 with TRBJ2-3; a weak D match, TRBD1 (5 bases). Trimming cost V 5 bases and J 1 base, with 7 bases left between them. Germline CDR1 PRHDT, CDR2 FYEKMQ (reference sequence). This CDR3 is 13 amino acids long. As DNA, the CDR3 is TGTGCCAGCAGCGCGACAGGCACAGATACGCAGTATTTT. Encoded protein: CASSATGTDTQYF. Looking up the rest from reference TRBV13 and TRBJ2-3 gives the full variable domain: AAGVIQSPRHLIKEKRETATLKCYPIPRHDTVYWYQQGPGQDPQFLISFYEKMQSDKGSIPDRFSAQQFSDYHSELNMSSLELGDSALYFCASSATGTDTQYFGPGTRLTVL.

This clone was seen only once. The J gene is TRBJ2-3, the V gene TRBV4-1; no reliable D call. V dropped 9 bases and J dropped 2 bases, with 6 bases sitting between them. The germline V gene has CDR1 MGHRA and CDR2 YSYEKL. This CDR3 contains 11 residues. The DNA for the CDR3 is TGCGCCAGTACTTCCACAGATACGCAGTATTTT. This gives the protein CASTSTDTQYF.

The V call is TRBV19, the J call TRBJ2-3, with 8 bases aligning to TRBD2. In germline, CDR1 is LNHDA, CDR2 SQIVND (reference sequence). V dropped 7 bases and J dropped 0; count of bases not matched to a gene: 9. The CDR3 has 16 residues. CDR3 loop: CASTPRTGGSTDTQYF. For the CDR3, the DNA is TGTGCCAGTACCCCACGTACGGGGGGGAGCACAGATACGCAGTATTTT.

The CDR3 reads CASSYPTYEQYF. CDR3 sequence (DNA): TGTGCCAGCAGTTACCCCACCTACGAGCAGTACTTC. This chain links TRBV6-5 with TRBJ2-7; no reliable D call. The CDR3 consists of 12 residues. CDR1 MNHEY and CDR2 SVGAGI come from the germline V gene. With 2 bases removed from V and 2 bases from J, the gap between germline ends came to 4 bases.

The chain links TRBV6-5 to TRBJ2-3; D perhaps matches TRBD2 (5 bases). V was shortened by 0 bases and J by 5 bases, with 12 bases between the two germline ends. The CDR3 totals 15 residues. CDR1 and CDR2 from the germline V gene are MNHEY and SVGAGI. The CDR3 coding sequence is TGTGCCAGCAGTTACTCGAACGGGGATCTAGATACGCAGTATTTT. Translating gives CASSYSNGDLDTQYF.